The next 28 T cell receptor beta chains were all read from a single sample in a study of cytomegalovirus exposure and HLA in healthy donors. With 60 Vbeta and 13 Jbeta primers, the PCR was carried out. Produced via immunoSEQ multiplex PCR; TCRdb's table is partial and in-frame only. Here the sample spans around 150,000 clones, approximately 79% being singletons. Material for sequencing was PBMCs. The source of these receptors is a man between 45 and 60 years old in good health and CMV-seropositive.

This clone was observed once. The rearrangement uses TRBV6-5 and TRBJ1-4; 9 nucleotides align to TRBD1. The CDR3 runs to 16 residues. The germline gives CDR1 MNHEY, CDR2 SVGAGI. V was clipped by 0 bases and J by 8 bases; unmatched bases: 7. CDR3 in amino acids: CASSYSGDRVGEKLFF. CDR3 sequence (DNA): TGTGCCAGCAGTTACTCAGGGGACAGGGTGGGCGAAAAACTGTTTTTT.

This clone has only a few counts. This chain links TRBV7-9 with TRBJ1-4; 9 positions match TRBD1. Germline CDR1 reads SEHNR; CDR2 reads FQNEAQ (reference sequence). V lost 5 bases to trimming and J lost 6 bases; unmatched junction nucleotides: 4. This CDR3 contains 14 residues. The CDR3 DNA follows: TGTGCCAGCAGCAAGGACAGGGGAGATGAAAAACTGTTTTTT. It yields the protein CASSKDRGDEKLFF.

This chain links TRBV5-8 with TRBJ2-1; a possible D gene is TRBD2 (7 bases). V was clipped by 1 base and J by 8 bases, with 10 bases between them. The CDR3 extends over 13 amino acids. The germline CDR1 and CDR2 sequences are SGHTS and YDEGEE. The CDR3, as DNA: TGTGCCAGCAGCTTGCAGGGGAGGGATGAGCAGTTCTTC. This sequence encodes CASSLQGRDEQFF.

The CDR3 is CASSSGLSGPQETQYF. CDR3 DNA: TGCGCCAGCAGCTCGGGACTGTCGGGCCCTCAAGAGACCCAGTACTTC. The chain carries TRBV5-1 and TRBJ2-5; TRBD2 might be the D (6 bases). CDR1 and CDR2 from the germline V gene are SGHRS and YFSETQ. The CDR3 covers 16 residues. V lost 3 bases and J lost 2, with 17 bases in between. Full variable domain (remainder filled in from reference TRBV5-1 and TRBJ2-5): KAGVTQTPRYLIKTRGQQVTLSCSPISGHRSVSWYQQTPGQGLQFLFEYFSETQRNKGNFPGRFSGRQFSNSRSEMNVSTLELGDSALYLCASSSGLSGPQETQYFGPGTRLLVL.

This clone has only a few counts. In DNA form, the CDR3 reads TGTGCCAGCAGCGCCAATGCCCTAGCTGAAGCTTTCTTT. It translates to CASSANALAEAFF. The rearrangement joins TRBV9 to TRBJ1-1; D remains unclear. Germline assignment: CDR1 SGDLS and CDR2 YYNGEE. V shed 3 bases and J shed 6 bases, with 12 bases lying between them. This CDR3 contains 13 residues.

V is TRBV5-1 and J is TRBJ2-5; unclear D gene. The end of the DNA is better explained by TRBJ2-7, so the J call may be wrong. CDR3 size: 12 residues. CDR1 SGHRS and CDR2 YFSETQ come from the germline V gene. Here the CDR3 DNA reads TGCGCCAGCACCAGCCAGGTTGACGAGCAGTACTTC. Translating it yields CASTSQVDEQYF.

The gene calls are TRBV7-2 and TRBJ2-5, with 7 bases that match TRBD2. The length of the CDR3 is 15 residues. With 5 bases clipped from V and 1 base from J, the junction kept 7 bases outside the gene matches. Germline CDR1 is SGHTA and CDR2 is FQGNSA. The CDR3 region is CASSRALAAQETQYF. The CDR3 DNA reads TGTGCCAGCAGCCGAGCGCTAGCGGCCCAAGAGACCCAGTACTTC.

The chain joins TRBV6-5 to TRBJ1-3, with unresolved D. Germline CDR1 MNHEY, CDR2 SVGAGI. There are 14 residues in the CDR3. V was trimmed by 5 bases and J by 4 bases, leaving 12 bases between them. CDR3 DNA sequence: TGTGCCAGCAGTAAGTCGCCGGGAGGAAACACCATATATTTT. This encodes CASSKSPGGNTIYF.

The V call is TRBV6-1, the J call TRBJ1-4; D gene uncertain. Germline loops: CDR1 MNHNS, CDR2 SASEGT. V gave up 6 bases and J gave up 8 bases, with 13 bases separating them. CDR3 size: 13 residues. CDR3 bases: TGTGCCAGCAGCATCGGACTCCTAGAAAAACTGTTTTTT. Amino acids: CASSIGLLEKLFF.

Turning to this clone: An end of the junction differs from the germline gene, which may be a read error. This chain connects TRBV18 to TRBJ1-6, with TRBD1 matching over 8 bases. Germline CDR1 KGHSH, CDR2 LQKENI. The CDR3 runs to 15 residues. CDR3 coding DNA: TGTGCCAGCTCCCCACAGGGGGTTAATAATTCACCCCTCCACTTT. Translated, it gives CASSPQGVNNSPLHF.

J is TRBJ1-5 and V is TRBV14, with D possibly TRBD1 on 6 matching bases. The CDR3 loop spans 14 amino acids. The germline V gene encodes CDR1 SGHDN and CDR2 FVKESK. Trimming removed 2 bases from V and 2 bases from J, with 7 bases in between. In DNA, the CDR3 is TGTGCCAGCAGCCAACAGGGGCGCAATCAGCCCCAGCATTTT. This encodes CASSQQGRNQPQHF.

V gene TRBV28 combines with J gene TRBJ2-7, with TRBD1 matching over 11 bases. The J segment lost 5 bases and the V segment lost 7 bases, leaving 4 bases of the junction unmatched. The CDR3 totals 13 residues. The germline V gene encodes CDR1 MDHEN and CDR2 SYDVKM. DNA of the CDR3: TGTGCCAGCACGGACAGGGGGCGGAACGAGCAGTACGTC. Amino acids: CASTDRGRNEQYV.

This chain links TRBV6-4 with TRBJ2-5, with D perhaps matching TRBD2 (5 bases). The CDR3 length is 16 residues. Germline V gene lookup returns CDR1 MRHNA and CDR2 SNTAGT. V was shortened by 0 bases and J by 0 bases, with 11 bases between the two germline ends. Here the CDR3 reads CASSDSHGEYQETQYF. The CDR3 DNA follows: TGTGCCAGCAGTGACTCCCACGGGGAGTACCAAGAGACCCAGTACTTC.

This chain connects TRBV9 to TRBJ1-1, with TRBD1 as a possible D gene (5 bases). This CDR3 region has 14 residues. Trimming took 5 bases from V and 1 from J, leaving 12 bases between them. Per the germline V gene, CDR1 is SGDLS and CDR2 is YYNGEE. The CDR3 here is CASSRSRGNTEAFF. CDR3 in DNA: TGTGCCAGCAGTCGATCTAGGGGGAACACTGAAGCTTTCTTT.

The chain has TRBV6-5 and TRBJ2-1; 8 bases line up with TRBD2. The CDR3 is 15 amino acids. The germline CDR1 and CDR2 sequences are MNHEY and SVGAGI. V lost 2 bases, J lost 8 bases, and 8 bases stayed unmatched. Here the CDR3 DNA reads TGTGCCAGCAGTTACAGGACTAGCTGGCGGGATGAGCAGTTCTTC. Translating gives CASSYRTSWRDEQFF.

The rearrangement links TRBV5-4 to TRBJ1-6, with D hard to call. This CDR3 spans 14 amino acids. The germline gives CDR1 SGHNT, CDR2 YYREEE (reference sequence). Between the trimmed V and J ends, which lost 5 bases and 7 bases, there was a span of 13 bases. CDR3 sequence: CASSLREANSPLHF. CDR3 bases: TGTGCCAGCAGTCTTCGGGAGGCCAATTCACCCCTCCACTTT.

This chain joins TRBV6-5 and TRBJ2-2; 7 nucleotides agree with TRBD2. Unmatched junction bases numbered 6, after V lost 4 bases and J lost 1 base. The CDR3 is 16 amino acids. Germline V lookup: CDR1 MNHEY, CDR2 SVGAGI. This CDR3 reads CASSSTGTMNTGELFF. The CDR3 DNA is TGTGCCAGCAGTTCAACCGGGACTATGAACACCGGGGAGCTGTTTTTT.

The sample holds a few counts of this clone. The chain recombines TRBV19 with TRBJ1-1; D may be TRBD1 (6 bases). The germline CDR1 and CDR2 sequences are LNHDA and SQIVND (reference sequence). The CDR3 loop spans 12 amino acids. Trimming stripped 9 bases from V and 4 bases from J, with 12 bases between. DNA of the CDR3: TGTGCCAGCACCGACAGGAGCACTGAAGCTTTCTTT. Its protein product is CASTDRSTEAFF.

The CDR3 reads CASCQTGGNTEAFF. The DNA of the CDR3 is TGTGCCAGTTGCCAAACAGGGGGAAACACTGAAGCTTTCTTT. The chain recombines TRBV19 with TRBJ1-1; 8 bases fit TRBD1. The CDR3 consists of 14 residues. With V trimmed by 8 bases and J by 2 bases, 7 bases remained unmatched. Germline CDR1 LNHDA, CDR2 SQIVND (reference sequence).

V usage is TRBV28 and J usage is TRBJ1-5; D remains ambiguous. CDR1 and CDR2 from the germline V gene are MDHEN and SYDVKM. The V end was cut by 4 bases, the J end by 2 bases, with 6 bases between. The CDR3 consists of 13 residues. DNA for the CDR3: TGTGCCAGCAGTTATCCAGGCAATCAGCCCCAGCATTTT. Its protein product is CASSYPGNQPQHF.

This chain uses TRBV1 with TRBJ1-2; no check of the table's D call, TRBD1, against the DNA was made. TRBV1 is reported as a pseudogene. This CDR3 has 18 amino acids. Here the CDR3 DNA reads TGCACCAGCAGCCAAGAAAGCCTAAACAGGGGCCTAGTCTATGGCTACACCTTC. Translation gives CTSSQESLNRGLVYGYTF.

The chain carries TRBV27 and TRBJ2-1, with D possibly matching TRBD2 (6 bases). Germline CDR1 MNHEY, CDR2 SMNVEV (reference sequence). This CDR3 is built from 12 residues. V was cut by 8 bases and J by 7 bases, with 12 bases left in between. The CDR3, as DNA: TGTGCCAGCGGGGACGGGGGTAATGAGCAGTTCTTC. Its protein is CASGDGGNEQFF.

This clone appeared a single time. The chain combines TRBV30 with TRBJ1-4; D unresolved. Trimming left V 0 bases short and J 3 bases short, with 11 bases between. CDR3 length: 15 amino acids. CDR1 GTSNPN and CDR2 SVGIG come from the germline V gene (reference sequence). CDR3 region: CAWSVDRGPNEKLFF. The CDR3 DNA reads as TGTGCCTGGAGTGTTGACCGGGGTCCTAATGAAAAACTGTTTTTT. The complete variable domain, with remaining parts taken from reference TRBV30 and TRBJ1-4, reads SQTIHQWPATLVQPVGSPLSLECTVEGTSNPNLYWYRQAAGRGLQLLFYSVGIGQISSEVPQNLSASRPQDRQFILSSKKLLLSDSGFYLCAWSVDRGPNEKLFFGSGTQLSVL.

In nucleotides, the CDR3 is TGTGCCAGCAGTTACGGGGGGATCGGTCAGCCCCAGCATTTT. This translates into CASSYGGIGQPQHF. The gene calls are TRBV6-5 and TRBJ1-5, with D tentatively TRBD1 (5 bases). From germline, CDR1 is MNHEY and CDR2 SVGAGI. Deletions cut 2 bases from V and 6 bases from J, with 11 bases between. The CDR3 runs to 14 residues.

The chain joins TRBV5-5 to TRBJ1-6; D is unclear. The germline gives CDR1 SGHKS, CDR2 YYEKEE (reference sequence). The CDR3 has 13 residues. Trimming stripped 0 bases from V and 8 bases from J, with 6 bases between. The CDR3 DNA follows: TGTGCCAGCAGCTTGGATCGGGATTCACCCCTCCACTTT. It yields the protein CASSLDRDSPLHF. The full variable domain, with the rest looked up from reference TRBV5-5 and TRBJ1-6, is DAGVTQSPTHLIKTRGQQVTLRCSPISGHKSVSWYQQVLGQGPQFIFQYYEKEERGRGNFPDRFSARQFPNYSSELNVNALLLGDSALYLCASSLDRDSPLHFGNGTRLTVT.

V gene TRBV5-1 combines with J gene TRBJ1-5, with TRBD1 matching over 8 bases. The CDR3 runs to 15 residues. V lost 0 bases to trimming and J lost 6 bases; unmatched junction nucleotides: 5. Germline assignment: CDR1 SGHRS and CDR2 YFSETQ. CDR3: CASSLDGQGFQPQHF. CDR3 DNA sequence: TGCGCCAGCAGCTTGGACGGACAGGGTTTTCAGCCCCAGCATTTT. Together with reference TRBV5-1 and TRBJ1-5, the CDR3 gives the full variable domain: KAGVTQTPRYLIKTRGQQVTLSCSPISGHRSVSWYQQTPGQGLQFLFEYFSETQRNKGNFPGRFSGRQFSNSRSEMNVSTLELGDSALYLCASSLDGQGFQPQHFGDGTRLSIL.

The CDR3 loop is CASRDGGGREQYF. The CDR3 DNA reads TGTGCCAGCAGGGACGGGGGGGGCCGCGAGCAGTACTTC. The gene calls are TRBV28 and TRBJ2-7; 8 bases fit TRBD2. CDR3 size: 13 residues. Germline V gene lookup returns CDR1 MDHEN and CDR2 SYDVKM. Trimming cost V 6 bases and J 6 bases; bases outside gene matches: 7.

V gene TRBV28 combines with J gene TRBJ1-5; D possibly corresponds to TRBD1 (6 bases). There are 18 residues in the CDR3. CDR1 and CDR2 (germline): MDHEN, SYDVKM. V dropped 1 base and J dropped 6 bases, with 22 bases sitting between them. The CDR3, as DNA: TGTGCCAGCAGTTTATTCTGGCAGGGGAATACGATAAGTCAGCCCCAGCATTTT. This codes for CASSLFWQGNTISQPQHF. Full variable domain (missing parts from reference TRBV28 and TRBJ1-5): DVKVTQSSRYLVKRTGEKVFLECVQDMDHENMFWYRQDPGLGLRLIYFSYDVKMKEKGDIPEGYSVSREKKERFSLILESASTNQTSMYLCASSLFWQGNTISQPQHFGDGTRLSIL.